The rows below give T cell receptor beta chains drawn from one sample of a study of vaccination effects on CD4 cells after COVID-19. The method was immunoSEQ multiplex PCR; TCRdb's version includes in-frame clones alone and lacks a portion of them. The data contain 65,000 to 90,000 clones, 78% of them seen just once; the ten biggest clones take up about 11%. Antigen specificity for these receptors is unknown. Sequenced material: CD4+ T cells from PBMCs cultured with SARS-CoV-2 spike peptides, taken before COVID-19 vaccination. The receptor source for this set is a human donor who received a COVID-19 vaccine. Each CDR3 is given without its conserved first and last residue. Each record gives: J gene, V gene, CDR3 protein.

>TRBJ2-2|TRBV5-1
ASSPGGTGPTGELF
>TRBJ2-5|TRBV18
ASSLNRGPWETQY
>TRBJ1-3|TRBV7-2
ASSPYRGLSGNTIY
>TRBJ1-3|TRBV3-1/TRBV3-2
ASSQFTGTGNTIY
>TRBJ1-2|TRBV13
ASSLGGAGYRNYGYT
>TRBJ1-5|TRBV28
ASISQGAGNQPQH
>TRBJ2-5|TRBV5-1
ASSGQGEGETQY
>TRBJ1-4|TRBV18
ASSPGQNEKLF
>TRBJ2-5|TRBV14
ASSPSSGTQY
>TRBJ1-2|TRBV6-6
ASSYRSPYANYGYT
>TRBJ2-1|TRBV24-1
ATSDSGGRTYNEQF
>TRBJ2-5|TRBV18
ASSPDLGGYQETQY
>TRBJ1-1|TRBV4-2
ASSPGATVGRNTEAF
>TRBJ1-2|TRBV4-3
ASSQDLNILSNYGYT
>TRBJ1-6|TRBV7-2
ASSWGPGSPLH
>TRBJ1-1|TRBV18
ASSQSGGYTEAF
>TRBJ1-2|TRBV24-1
ATSDPNRVDGYT
>TRBJ1-2|TRBV30
AWSVALTYGYT
>TRBJ2-1|TRBV28
ASSFRTAIF
>TRBJ1-4|TRBV5-1
ASSLGQGSNEKLF
>TRBJ1-5|TRBV24-1
ATSDSKDIIRPQH
>TRBJ1-1|TRBV28
ASGEAF
>TRBJ1-5|TRBV15
ATSRDYQPQH
>TRBJ1-1|TRBV7-8
ASRLAGYHMNTEAF
>TRBJ1-4|TRBV4-1
ASSRAQGAEKLF
>TRBJ1-5|TRBV12-5
ASGLPISNQPQH
>TRBJ1-6|TRBV19
ASSAGTGLSPLH
>TRBJ1-2|TRBV4-3
ASSQDAAASGYGYT
>TRBJ2-6|TRBV6-5
ASRGGEAGANVLT
>TRBJ2-1|TRBV4-1
ASSQEVGEQF
>TRBJ2-2|TRBV9
ASSSPSSGERPGELF
>TRBJ2-5|TRBV11-2
ASSFPPSTGQETQY
>TRBJ2-1|TRBV11-3
ASSLGDRIGNNEQF
>TRBJ2-1|TRBV5-1
ASSSSAGFHEQF
>TRBJ1-5|TRBV30
AWSDGTGNQPQH
>TRBJ2-3|TRBV11-1
ASSPTSGSSTDTQY
>TRBJ2-1|TRBV12-3/TRBV12-4
ASSQGRDEQF
>TRBJ1-6|TRBV18
ASSPTATQKNSPLH
>TRBJ1-6|TRBV27
ASSTSPGQNSSPLH
>TRBJ1-2|TRBV4-1
ASSQGREVGNYGYT
>TRBJ1-4|TRBV6-1
ASSETGHIATNEKLF
>TRBJ2-1|TRBV11-2
ASSLWTGSYNEQF
>TRBJ2-6|TRBV7-9
ASSTWTGGNTGANVLT
>TRBJ1-4|TRBV12-5
ASGSIVGGFNEKLF
>TRBJ1-3|TRBV4-3
ASSRDGVTSGNTIY
>TRBJ2-3|TRBV27
ASSSPGGTDTQY